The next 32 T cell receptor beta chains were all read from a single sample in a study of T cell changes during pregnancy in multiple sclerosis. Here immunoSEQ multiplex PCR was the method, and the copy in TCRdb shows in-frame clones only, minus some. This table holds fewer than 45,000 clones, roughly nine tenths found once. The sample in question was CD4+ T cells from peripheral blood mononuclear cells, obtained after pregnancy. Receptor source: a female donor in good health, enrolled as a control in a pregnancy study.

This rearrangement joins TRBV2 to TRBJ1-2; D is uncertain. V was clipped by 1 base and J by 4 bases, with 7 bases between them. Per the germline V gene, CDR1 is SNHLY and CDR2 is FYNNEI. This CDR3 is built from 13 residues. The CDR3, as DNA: TGTGCCAGCAGTGAAGGCGTAGTCTATGGCTACACCTTC. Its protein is CASSEGVVYGYTF. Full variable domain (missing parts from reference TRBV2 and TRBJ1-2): EPEVTQTPSHQVTQMGQEVILRCVPISNHLYFYWYRQILGQKVEFLVSFYNNEISEKSEIFDDQFSVERPDGSNFTLKIRSTKLEDSAMYFCASSEGVVYGYTFGSGTRLTVV.

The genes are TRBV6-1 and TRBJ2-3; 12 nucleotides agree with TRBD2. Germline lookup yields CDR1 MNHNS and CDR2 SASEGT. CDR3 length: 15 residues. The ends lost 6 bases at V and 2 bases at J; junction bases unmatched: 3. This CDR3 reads CASSLAGGATDTQYF. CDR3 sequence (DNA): TGTGCCAGCAGCCTAGCGGGGGGGGCCACAGATACGCAGTATTTT.

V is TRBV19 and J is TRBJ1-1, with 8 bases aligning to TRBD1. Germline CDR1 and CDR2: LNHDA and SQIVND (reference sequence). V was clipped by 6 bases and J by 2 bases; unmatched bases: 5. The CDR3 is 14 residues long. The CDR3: CASSPRGPNTEAFF. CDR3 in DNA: TGTGCCAGTAGCCCCAGGGGGCCAAACACTGAAGCTTTCTTT.

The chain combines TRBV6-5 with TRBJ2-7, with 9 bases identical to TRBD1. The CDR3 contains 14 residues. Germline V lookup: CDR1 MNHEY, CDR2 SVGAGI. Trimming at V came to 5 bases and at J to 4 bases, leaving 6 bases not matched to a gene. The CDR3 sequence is CASSRGQGGYEQYF. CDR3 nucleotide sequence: TGTGCCAGCAGTCGGGGACAGGGAGGTTACGAGCAGTACTTC.

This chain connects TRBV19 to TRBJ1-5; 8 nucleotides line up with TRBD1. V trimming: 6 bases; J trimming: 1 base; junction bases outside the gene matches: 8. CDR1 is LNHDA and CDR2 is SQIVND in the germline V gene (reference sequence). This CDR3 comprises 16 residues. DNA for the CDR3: TGTGCCAGTAGAGAACCGGGACAGGCAAGCAATCAGCCCCAGCATTTT. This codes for CASREPGQASNQPQHF.

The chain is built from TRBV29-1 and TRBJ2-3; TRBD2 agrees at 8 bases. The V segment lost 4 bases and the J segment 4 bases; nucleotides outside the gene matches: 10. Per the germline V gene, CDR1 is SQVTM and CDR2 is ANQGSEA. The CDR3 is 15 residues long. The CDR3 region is CSVVFRGGVADTQYF. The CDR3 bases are TGCAGCGTTGTCTTTCGGGGGGGCGTCGCAGATACGCAGTATTTT.

CDR3 sequence (DNA): TGTGCCAGCAGCGTAGACCCGAACTCATCTGGGGCCAACGTCCTGACTTTC. This gives the protein CASSVDPNSSGANVLTF. The chain combines TRBV9 with TRBJ2-6; the D is unclear. The V end was cut by 0 bases, the J end by 1 base, with 11 bases between. Germline V lookup: CDR1 SGDLS, CDR2 YYNGEE. The CDR3 spans 17 residues.

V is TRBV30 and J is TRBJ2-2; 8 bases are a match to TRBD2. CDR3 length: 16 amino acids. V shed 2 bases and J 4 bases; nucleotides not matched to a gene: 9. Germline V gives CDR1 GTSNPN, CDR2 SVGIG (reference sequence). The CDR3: CAWSPLWREATGELFF. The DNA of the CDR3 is TGTGCCTGGAGTCCCTTATGGCGGGAGGCCACCGGGGAGCTGTTTTTT.

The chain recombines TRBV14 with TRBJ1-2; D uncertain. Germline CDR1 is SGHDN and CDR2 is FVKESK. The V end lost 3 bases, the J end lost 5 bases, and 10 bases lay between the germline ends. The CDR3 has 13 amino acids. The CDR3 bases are TGTGCCAGCAGCCAGGCGGGCCTATATGGCTACACCTTC. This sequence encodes CASSQAGLYGYTF.

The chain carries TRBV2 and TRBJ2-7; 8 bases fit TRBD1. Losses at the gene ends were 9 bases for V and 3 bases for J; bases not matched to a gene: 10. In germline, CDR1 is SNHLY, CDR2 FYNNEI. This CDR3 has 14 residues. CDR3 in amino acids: CASIGQGRYYEQYF. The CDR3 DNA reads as TGTGCCAGTATAGGACAGGGCCGTTACTACGAGCAGTACTTC. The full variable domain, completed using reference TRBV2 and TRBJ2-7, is EPEVTQTPSHQVTQMGQEVILRCVPISNHLYFYWYRQILGQKVEFLVSFYNNEISEKSEIFDDQFSVERPDGSNFTLKIRSTKLEDSAMYFCASIGQGRYYEQYFGPGTRLTVT.

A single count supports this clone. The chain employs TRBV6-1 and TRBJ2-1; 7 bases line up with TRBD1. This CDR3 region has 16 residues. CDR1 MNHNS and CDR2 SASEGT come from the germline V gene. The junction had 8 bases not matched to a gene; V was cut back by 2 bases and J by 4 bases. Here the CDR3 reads CASSELVGQSYNEQFF. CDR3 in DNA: TGTGCCAGCAGTGAATTGGTGGGACAGAGTTACAATGAGCAGTTCTTC.

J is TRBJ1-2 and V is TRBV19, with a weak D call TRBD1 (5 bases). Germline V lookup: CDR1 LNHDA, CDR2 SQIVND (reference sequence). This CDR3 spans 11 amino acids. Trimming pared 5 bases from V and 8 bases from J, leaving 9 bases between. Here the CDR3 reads CASSLNRGYTF. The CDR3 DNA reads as TGTGCCAGTAGTCTCAACAGGGGCTACACCTTC.

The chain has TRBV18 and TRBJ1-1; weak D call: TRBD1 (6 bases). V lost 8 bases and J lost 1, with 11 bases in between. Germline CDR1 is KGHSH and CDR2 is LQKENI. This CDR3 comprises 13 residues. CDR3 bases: TGTGCCAGCGCCTCGGACAGGAACACTGAAGCTTTCTTT. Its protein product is CASASDRNTEAFF.

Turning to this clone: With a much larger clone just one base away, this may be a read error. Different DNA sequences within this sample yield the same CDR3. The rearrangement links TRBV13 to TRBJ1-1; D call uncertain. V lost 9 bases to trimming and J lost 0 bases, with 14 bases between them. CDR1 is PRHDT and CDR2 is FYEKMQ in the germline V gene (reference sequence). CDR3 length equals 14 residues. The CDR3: CASSATRLNTEAFF. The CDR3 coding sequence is TGTGCCAGTAGCGCCACCCGGTTGAACACTGAAGCTTTCTTT.

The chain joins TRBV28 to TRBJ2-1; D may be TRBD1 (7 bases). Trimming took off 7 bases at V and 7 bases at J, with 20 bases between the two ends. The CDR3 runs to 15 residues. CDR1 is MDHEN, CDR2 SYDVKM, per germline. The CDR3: CASISQGGLWNEQFF. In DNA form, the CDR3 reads TGTGCCAGCATCTCCCAGGGGGGTTTGTGGAATGAGCAGTTCTTC.

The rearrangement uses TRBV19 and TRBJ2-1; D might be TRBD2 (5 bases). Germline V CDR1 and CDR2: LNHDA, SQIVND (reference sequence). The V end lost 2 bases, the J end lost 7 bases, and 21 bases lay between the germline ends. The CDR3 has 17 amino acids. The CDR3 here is CASSIIGLDSGANEQFF. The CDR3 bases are TGTGCCAGTAGTATAATTGGTTTGGACTCGGGCGCGAATGAGCAGTTCTTC.

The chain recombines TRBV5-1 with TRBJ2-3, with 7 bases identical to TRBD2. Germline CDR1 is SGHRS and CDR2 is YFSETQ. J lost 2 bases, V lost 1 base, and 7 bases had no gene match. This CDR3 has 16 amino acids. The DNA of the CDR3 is TGCGCCAGCAGCTTGAGGTCAGCGGGACTCACAGATACGCAGTATTTT. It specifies CASSLRSAGLTDTQYF.

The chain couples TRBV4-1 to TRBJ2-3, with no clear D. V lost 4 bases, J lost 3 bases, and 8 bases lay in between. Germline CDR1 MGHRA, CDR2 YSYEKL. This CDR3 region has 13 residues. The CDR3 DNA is TGCGCCAGCAGCCCTCACTGGACAGATACGCAGTATTTT. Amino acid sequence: CASSPHWTDTQYF.

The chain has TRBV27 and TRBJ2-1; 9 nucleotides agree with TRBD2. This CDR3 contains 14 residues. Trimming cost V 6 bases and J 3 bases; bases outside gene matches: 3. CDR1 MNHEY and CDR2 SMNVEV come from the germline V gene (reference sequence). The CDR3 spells CASRREGRYNEQFF. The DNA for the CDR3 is TGTGCCAGCAGGCGGGAGGGCCGCTACAATGAGCAGTTCTTC.

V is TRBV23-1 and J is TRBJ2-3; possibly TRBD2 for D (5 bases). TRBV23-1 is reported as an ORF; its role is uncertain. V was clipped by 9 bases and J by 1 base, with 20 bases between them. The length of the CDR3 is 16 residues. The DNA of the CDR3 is TGCGCCAGAGACACCCCGCCTCGGACTTGCACAGATACGCAGTATTTT. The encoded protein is CARDTPPRTCTDTQYF.

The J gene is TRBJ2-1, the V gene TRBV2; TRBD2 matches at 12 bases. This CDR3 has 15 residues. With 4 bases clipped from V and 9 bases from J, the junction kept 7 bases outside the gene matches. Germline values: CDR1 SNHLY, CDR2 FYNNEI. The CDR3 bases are TGTGCCAGCAGTGGCCTAGCGGGGGGGCCGGGTGAGCAGTTCTTC. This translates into CASSGLAGGPGEQFF.

CDR3 sequence (DNA): TGTGCCAGCAGGGCTGGGGAGCAGCAGTACTTC. Amino acids: CASRAGEQQYF. V and J are TRBV2 and TRBJ2-7; D possibly corresponds to TRBD2 (5 bases). Trimming removed 6 bases from V and 8 bases from J, with 11 bases in between. CDR3 length: 11 amino acids. CDR1 is SNHLY and CDR2 is FYNNEI in the germline V gene.

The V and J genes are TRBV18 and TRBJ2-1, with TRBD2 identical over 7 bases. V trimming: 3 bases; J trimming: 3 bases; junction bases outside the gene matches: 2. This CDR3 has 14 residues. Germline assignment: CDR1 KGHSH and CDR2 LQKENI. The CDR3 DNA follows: TGTGCCAGCTCACCGCTAGCGGACTACAATGAGCAGTTCTTC. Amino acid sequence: CASSPLADYNEQFF.

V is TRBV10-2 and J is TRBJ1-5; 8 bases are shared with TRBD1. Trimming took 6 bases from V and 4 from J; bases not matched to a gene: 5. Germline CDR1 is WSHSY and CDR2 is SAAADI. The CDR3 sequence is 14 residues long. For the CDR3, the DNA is TGCGCCAGCAGATCAGACAGGGGAAATCAGCCCCAGCATTTT. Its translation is CASRSDRGNQPQHF.

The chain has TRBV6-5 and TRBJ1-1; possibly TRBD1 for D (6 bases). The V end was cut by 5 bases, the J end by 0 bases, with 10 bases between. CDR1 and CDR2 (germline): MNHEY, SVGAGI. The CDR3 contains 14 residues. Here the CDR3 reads CASSPTGLNTEAFF. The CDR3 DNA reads TGTGCCAGCAGTCCTACAGGGCTGAACACTGAAGCTTTCTTT.

CDR3 sequence reads: CASSGDSRDNEQFF. Here the CDR3 DNA reads TGTGCCAGCAGTGGGGACTCCAGGGACAATGAGCAGTTCTTC. The V gene is TRBV6-5, the J gene TRBJ2-1, with D possibly being TRBD2 (6 bases). The germline CDR1 and CDR2 sequences are MNHEY and SVGAGI. The CDR3 sequence is 14 residues long. Trimming stripped 5 bases from V and 5 bases from J, with 13 bases between.

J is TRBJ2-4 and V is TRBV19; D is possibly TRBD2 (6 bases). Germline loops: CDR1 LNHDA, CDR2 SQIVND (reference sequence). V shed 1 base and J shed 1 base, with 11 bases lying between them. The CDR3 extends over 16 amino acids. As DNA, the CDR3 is TGTGCCAGTAGTATAGTGGCGGGAACGGCCAAAAACATTCAGTACTTC. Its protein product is CASSIVAGTAKNIQYF. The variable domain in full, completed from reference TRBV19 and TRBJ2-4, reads DGGITQSPKYLFRKEGQNVTLSCEQNLNHDAMYWYRQDPGQGLRLIYYSQIVNDFQKGDIAEGYSVSREKKESFPLTVTSAQKNPTAFYLCASSIVAGTAKNIQYFGAGTRLSVL.

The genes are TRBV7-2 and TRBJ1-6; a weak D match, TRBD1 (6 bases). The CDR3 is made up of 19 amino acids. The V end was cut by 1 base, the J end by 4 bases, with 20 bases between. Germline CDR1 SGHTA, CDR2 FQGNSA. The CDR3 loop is CASSLVGRGQAGYNSPLHF. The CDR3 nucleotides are TGTGCCAGCAGCTTAGTAGGCAGGGGCCAGGCGGGTTATAATTCACCCCTCCACTTT.

The chain's CDR3 is CASSASYRDSDEQYF. DNA for the CDR3: TGTGCCAGCAGCGCATCTTACAGGGATAGCGACGAGCAGTACTTC. The chain carries TRBV7-7 and TRBJ2-7, with a possible D match to TRBD1 (6 bases). Trimming shortened V by 5 bases and J by 5 bases, and 19 bases separated the two germline ends. Germline CDR1 is SSHAT and CDR2 is FNYEAQ (reference sequence). The CDR3 is 15 amino acids.

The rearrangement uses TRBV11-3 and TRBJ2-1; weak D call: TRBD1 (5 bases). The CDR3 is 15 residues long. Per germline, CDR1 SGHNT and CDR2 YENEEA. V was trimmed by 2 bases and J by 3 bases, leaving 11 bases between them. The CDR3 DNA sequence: TGTGCCAGCAGCTTATCAGGGATGGGCTACAATGAGCAGTTCTTC. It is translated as CASSLSGMGYNEQFF.

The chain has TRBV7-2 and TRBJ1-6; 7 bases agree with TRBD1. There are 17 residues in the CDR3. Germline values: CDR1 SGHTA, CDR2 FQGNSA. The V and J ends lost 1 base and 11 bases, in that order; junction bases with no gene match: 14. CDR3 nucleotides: TGTGCCAGCAGCTTAGTAGTAGGGACCTTACAGGGGACACCCCTCCACTTT. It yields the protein CASSLVVGTLQGTPLHF. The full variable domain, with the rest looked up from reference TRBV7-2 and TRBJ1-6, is GAGVSQSPSNKVTEKGKDVELRCDPISGHTALYWYRQSLGQGLEFLIYFQGNSAPDKSGLPSDRFSAERTGGSVSTLTIQRTQQEDSAVYLCASSLVVGTLQGTPLHFGNGTRLTVT.

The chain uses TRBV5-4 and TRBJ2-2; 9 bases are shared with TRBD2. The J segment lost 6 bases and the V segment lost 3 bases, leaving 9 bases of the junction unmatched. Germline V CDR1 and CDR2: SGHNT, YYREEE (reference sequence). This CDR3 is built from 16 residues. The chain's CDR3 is CASSWGGLALPGELFF. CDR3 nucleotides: TGTGCCAGCAGCTGGGGGGGACTAGCTCTGCCCGGGGAGCTGTTTTTT.